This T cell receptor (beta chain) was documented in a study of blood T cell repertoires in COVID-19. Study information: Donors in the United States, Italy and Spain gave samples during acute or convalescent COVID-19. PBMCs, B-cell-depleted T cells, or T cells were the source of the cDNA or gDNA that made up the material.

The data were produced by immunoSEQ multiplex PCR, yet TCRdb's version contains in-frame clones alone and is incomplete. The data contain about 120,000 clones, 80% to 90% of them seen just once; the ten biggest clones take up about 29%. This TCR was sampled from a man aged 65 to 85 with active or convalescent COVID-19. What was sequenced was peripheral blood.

The CDR3 protein is CASSWGLATYNEQFF. The CDR3 nucleotides read TGTGCCAGCAGCTGGGGACTTGCCACCTACAATGAGCAGTTCTTC. The rearrangement links TRBV7-3 to TRBJ2-1, with D possibly matching TRBD2 (6 bases). V was clipped by 4 bases and J by 2 bases, with 12 bases between them. The CDR3 has 15 residues. CDR1 SGHTA and CDR2 FQGTGA come from the germline V gene.